This paragraph covers one T cell receptor delta chain sequence. This clone has only a few counts. Its antigen is not yet known. Nothing much larger sits one base from this clone, and base qualities are not available. This entry is derived from a study of delta chain sequences of gamma delta T cells (dated by TCRdb to about 2017). The library was made by 5' RACE. The instrument was an Illumina MiSeq. TCRdb called clones from the public reads with CATT, and repeated DNA sequences were later combined into one row. Here the sample has several hundred delta-chain clones; about a fifth occur a single time. Around 60% of the sample comes from the top ten. This sequence was found in a human donor in good health. Material for sequencing was either unsorted cells or a sorted T cell fraction (not recorded which).

The CDR3 corresponds to CALSRLGDLYTDKLIF. The nucleotide sequence reads as follows: TGTGCCCTCTCTCGGCTGGGGGACCTTTACACCGATAAACTCATCTTT. The chain couples TRDV2 to TRDJ1, and 8 bases in between align with TRDD3. Reading the germline V gene gives CDR1 GEAIGNYY and CDR2 EKD. Its CDR3 holds 16 amino acids, cysteine through phenylalanine. CDR3 DNA is the only sequence kept; it has 48 bases, read in frame from the first base. V and J are trimmed by 9 bases and 0 bases, and the gene matches miss 14 bases of the junction.